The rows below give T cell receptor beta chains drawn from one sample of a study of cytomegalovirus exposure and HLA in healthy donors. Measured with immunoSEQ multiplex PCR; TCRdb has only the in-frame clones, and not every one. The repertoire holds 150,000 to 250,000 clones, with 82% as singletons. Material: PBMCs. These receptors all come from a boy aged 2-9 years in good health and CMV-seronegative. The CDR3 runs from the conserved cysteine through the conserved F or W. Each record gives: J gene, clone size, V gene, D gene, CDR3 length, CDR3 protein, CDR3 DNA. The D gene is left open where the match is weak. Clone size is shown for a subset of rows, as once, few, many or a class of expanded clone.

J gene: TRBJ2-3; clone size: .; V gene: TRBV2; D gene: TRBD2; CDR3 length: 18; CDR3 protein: CASKGNRLAGGQPGAQYF; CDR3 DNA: TGTGCCAGCAAGGGAAACCGACTAGCGGGGGGCCAGCCAGGGGCGCAGTATTTT
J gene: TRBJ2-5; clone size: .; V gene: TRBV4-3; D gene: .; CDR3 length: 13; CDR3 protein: CASSPGYQETQYF; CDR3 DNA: TGCGCCAGCAGCCCGGGATACCAAGAGACCCAGTACTTC
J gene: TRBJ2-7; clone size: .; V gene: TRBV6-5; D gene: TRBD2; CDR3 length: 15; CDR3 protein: CASRSRASGSYEQYF; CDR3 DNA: TGTGCCAGCAGGTCCAGGGCTAGCGGCTCCTACGAGCAGTACTTC
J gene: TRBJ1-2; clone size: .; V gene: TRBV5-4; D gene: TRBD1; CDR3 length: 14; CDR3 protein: CASSLLGQGSGYTF; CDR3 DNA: TGTGCCAGCAGCCTCCTGGGACAGGGAAGTGGCTACACCTTC
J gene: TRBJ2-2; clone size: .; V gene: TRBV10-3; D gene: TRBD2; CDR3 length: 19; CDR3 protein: CAISETSGGTLTNTGELFF; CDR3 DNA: TGTGCCATCAGCGAGACTAGCGGGGGGACCTTAACTAACACCGGGGAGCTGTTTTTT
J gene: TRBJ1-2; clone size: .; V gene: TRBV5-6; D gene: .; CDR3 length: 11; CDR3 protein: CASSFVDGYTF; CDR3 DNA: TGTGCCAGCAGCTTTGTCGATGGCTACACCTTC
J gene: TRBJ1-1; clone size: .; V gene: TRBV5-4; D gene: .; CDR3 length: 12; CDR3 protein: CASTLGGAEAFF; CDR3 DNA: TGTGCCAGCACCCTGGGGGGGGCTGAAGCTTTCTTT
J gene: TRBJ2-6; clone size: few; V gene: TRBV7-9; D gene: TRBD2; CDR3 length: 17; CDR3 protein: CASSFVAGVAGANVLTF; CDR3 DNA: TGTGCCAGCAGCTTCGTGGCGGGGGTGGCTGGGGCCAACGTCCTGACTTTC
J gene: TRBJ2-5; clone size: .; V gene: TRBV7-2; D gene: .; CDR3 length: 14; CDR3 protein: CASSLAVWRETQYF; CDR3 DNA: TGTGCCAGCAGCTTAGCGGTGTGGCGGGAGACCCAGTACTTC
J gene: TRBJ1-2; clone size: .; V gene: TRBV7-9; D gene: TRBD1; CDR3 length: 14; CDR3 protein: CASTQGAGANGYTF; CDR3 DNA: TGTGCCAGCACCCAGGGGGCGGGGGCGAATGGCTACACCTTC
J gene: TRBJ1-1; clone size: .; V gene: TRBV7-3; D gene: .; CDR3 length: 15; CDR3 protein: CASSLTGKEGTEAFF; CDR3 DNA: TGTGCCAGCAGCTTAACTGGGAAGGAGGGCACTGAAGCTTTCTTT
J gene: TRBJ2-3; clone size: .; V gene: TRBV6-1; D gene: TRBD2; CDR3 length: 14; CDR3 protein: CASSLAGRTDTQYF; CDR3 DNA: TGTGCCAGCAGTCTAGCGGGGCGCACAGATACGCAGTATTTT
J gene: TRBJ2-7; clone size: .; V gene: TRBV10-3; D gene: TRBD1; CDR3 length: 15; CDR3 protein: CAISEPETGLDEQYF; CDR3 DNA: TGTGCCATCAGTGAGCCGGAGACAGGGTTGGACGAGCAGTACTTC
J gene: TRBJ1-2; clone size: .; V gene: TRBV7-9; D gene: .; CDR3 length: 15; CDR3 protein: CASTHRGLNPYGYTF; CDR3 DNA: TGTGCCAGCACCCACCGTGGCCTTAACCCCTATGGCTACACCTTC
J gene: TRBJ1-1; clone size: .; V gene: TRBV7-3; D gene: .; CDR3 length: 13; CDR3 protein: CASSPQAGTEAFF; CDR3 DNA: TGTGCCAGCAGCCCACAGGCCGGCACTGAAGCTTTCTTT
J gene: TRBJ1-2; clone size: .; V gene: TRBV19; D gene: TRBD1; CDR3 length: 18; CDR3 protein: CASSIDLRATGKSYGYTF; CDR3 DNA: TGTGCCAGTAGTATAGACCTCAGAGCGACAGGGAAGTCCTATGGCTACACCTTC
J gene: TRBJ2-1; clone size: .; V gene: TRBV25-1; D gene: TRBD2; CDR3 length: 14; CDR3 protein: CASSEAGVGNEQFF; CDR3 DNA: TGTGCCAGCAGTGAAGCGGGGGTAGGGAATGAGCAGTTCTTC
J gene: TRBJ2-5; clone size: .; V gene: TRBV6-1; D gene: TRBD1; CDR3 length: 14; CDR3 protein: CASRRQGWGETQYF; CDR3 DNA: TGTGCCAGCAGAAGACAGGGGTGGGGAGAGACCCAGTACTTC
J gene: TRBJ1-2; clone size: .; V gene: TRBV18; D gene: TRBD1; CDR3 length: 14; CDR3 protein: CASSPQGARHGYTF; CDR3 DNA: TGTGCCAGCTCACCCCAGGGGGCGAGACATGGCTACACCTTC
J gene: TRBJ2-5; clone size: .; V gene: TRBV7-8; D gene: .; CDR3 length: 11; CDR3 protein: CASSLSETQYF; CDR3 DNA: TGTGCCAGCAGCTTATCGGAGACCCAGTACTTC
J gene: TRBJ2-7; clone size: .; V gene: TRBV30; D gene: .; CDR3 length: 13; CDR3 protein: CAWSAGIPYEQYF; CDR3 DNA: TGTGCCTGGAGTGCGGGAATCCCCTACGAGCAGTACTTC
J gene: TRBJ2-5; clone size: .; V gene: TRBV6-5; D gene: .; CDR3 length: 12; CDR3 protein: CASSYGHETQYF; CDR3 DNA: TGTGCCAGCAGTTACGGGCACGAGACCCAGTACTTC
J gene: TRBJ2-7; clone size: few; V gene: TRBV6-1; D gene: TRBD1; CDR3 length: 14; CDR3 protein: CASSEAWDRVEQYF; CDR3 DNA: TGTGCCAGCAGTGAAGCATGGGACAGGGTCGAGCAGTACTTC
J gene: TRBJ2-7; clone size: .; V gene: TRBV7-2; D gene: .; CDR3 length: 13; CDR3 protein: CASRRDSYYEQYF; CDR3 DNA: TGTGCCAGCAGACGGGACTCCTACTACGAGCAGTACTTC
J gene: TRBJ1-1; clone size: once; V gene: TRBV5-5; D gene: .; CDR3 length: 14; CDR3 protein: CASSLYEGLTEAFF; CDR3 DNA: TGTGCCAGCAGCTTGTATGAGGGTCTGACTGAAGCTTTCTTT
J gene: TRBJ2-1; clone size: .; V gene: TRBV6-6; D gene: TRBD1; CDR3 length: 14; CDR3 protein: CASRSLQGEGFRFF; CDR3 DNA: TGTGCCAGCAGGTCGTTACAGGGGGAAGGGTTTCGGTTCTTC
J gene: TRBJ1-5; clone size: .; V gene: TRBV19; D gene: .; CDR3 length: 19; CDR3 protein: CASSILRPGGAGSNQPQHF; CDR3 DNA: TGTGCCAGTAGTATCTTGAGGCCGGGGGGTGCCGGTAGCAATCAGCCCCAGCATTTT
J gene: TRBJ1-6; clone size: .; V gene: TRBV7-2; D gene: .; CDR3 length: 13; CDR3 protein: CASSLYINSPLHF; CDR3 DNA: TGTGCCAGCAGCTTATATATTAATTCACCCCTCCACTTT
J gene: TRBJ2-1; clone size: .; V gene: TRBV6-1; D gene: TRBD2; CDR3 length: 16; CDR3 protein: CASSEALVAGRNEQFF; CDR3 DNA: TGTGCCAGCAGTGAAGCGTTGGTAGCGGGGCGAAATGAGCAGTTCTTC